This T cell receptor (beta chain) is drawn from a study of graft-versus-host responses after intestinal transplantation. On the study more broadly: As for transplant type, recipients had multivisceral, liver-intestinal, or isolated intestinal grafts. Study-level results: Recipient bone marrow held GvH clones, some seen earlier in ileum or blood. There was an association between peak levels of circulating GvH clones and early post-transplant HvG declines. Individuals carrying graft-donor T cell macrochimerism showed high graft-versus-host to host-versus-graft clonal ratios in allografts.

The V gene lost 0 bases and the J gene lost 2 bases, with 10 bases spanning the gap. Germline V CDR1 and CDR2: LGHNA, YSLEER. The CDR3 is 15 amino acids. A remark on this clone: What it binds is not known.

TCRdb's table, derived via immunoSEQ multiplex PCR, lists solely in-frame clones and lacks some. The sample shows about 93,000 clones, 90% to 95% of them seen only once. The chain uses TRBV4-3 and TRBJ1-2, with D hard to call. This TCR was sampled from a human donor who received an intestinal transplant. The input for sequencing was unstimulated CD8+ T cells sorted from spleen or lymph node cells, taken before intestinal transplant. Here the CDR3 reads CASSQDTAVNYGYTF. As DNA, the CDR3 is TGCGCCAGCAGCCAAGACACCGCGGTAAACTATGGCTACACCTTC.